This T cell receptor beta chain was obtained from a study of tumor-infiltrating lymphocytes in localized non-small cell lung cancer. Study background: Several tumor histologies, both smoking statuses, and some post-neoadjuvant chemotherapy samples were included. Resected tumor was paired with non-adjacent uninvolved lung from the same patient.

Study-wide findings and caveats: Different pieces of the same tissue were used for each assay. Tumors had more T cell infiltration than uninvolved lung, per TCRbeta sequencing and CD3 counts.

Clones were sequenced by immunoSEQ multiplex PCR, and TCRdb holds only the in-frame ones, with some missing. In the table there are thousands of clones, roughly two thirds of which are singletons. As concerns this clone: No antigen is known for it.

CDR1 SNHLY and CDR2 FYNNEI come from the germline V gene. CDR3 length: 16 amino acids. Trimming removed 4 bases at V and 2 bases at J, with 18 bases between. The clonotype originates from a human donor with non-small cell lung cancer. The V call is TRBV2, the J call TRBJ2-7; D is perhaps TRBD2 (5 bases). The sequencing sample was made of uninvolved lung tissue not adjacent to the tumor. CDR3 residues: CASSAEGGRTPYEQYF. The CDR3, as DNA: TGTGCCAGCAGTGCTGAAGGTGGCCGGACTCCCTACGAGCAGTACTTC.